The present entry profiles one TCR beta chain with its context. These data are taken from a study of blood T cell repertoires in COVID-19. Turning to the study itself: Researchers got acute and convalescent COVID-19 samples from the United States, Italy and Spain. PBMCs, B-cell-depleted T cells, or T cells were the source of the cDNA or gDNA that made up the material.

In the authors' methods: Counts of nucleated cells, estimated from reference gene primer amplification, were obtained. This table comes from immunoSEQ multiplex PCR, and its TCRdb copy is limited to in-frame clones, with some not included. From that table come the V and J calls and clone size; the DNA was used to work out D and trimming. The sample consists of 150,000 to 200,000 clones, 88% of them appearing once. The CDR3 contains 14 residues. Germline V gene sequence: CDR1 SGHNT, CDR2 YYREEE (reference sequence). Germline trimming cut 4 bases from V and 1 base from J; bases unmatched to any gene: 4.

The chain links TRBV5-4 to TRBJ2-5; 7 nucleotides align to TRBD2. The receptor was isolated from a woman in her 30s with acute or convalescent COVID-19. The source material was peripheral blood. The CDR3 nucleotides are TGTGCCAGCAGCGGGAGCGGGACCCAAGAGACCCAGTACTTC. This encodes CASSGSGTQETQYF.